Below are 32 T cell receptor beta chains sequenced from a single sample in a study of control samples from healthy donors and cancer patients. Repertoires were generated with immunoSEQ multiplex PCR, while TCRdb's copy carries only in-frame clones and drops some. This sample has around 250,000 clones, with roughly 80% found just once. Sample: PBMCs. The receptors were gathered from a woman aged 55-69 years with lung cancer.

This clone was observed a handful of times. The rearrangement joins TRBV4-1 to TRBJ1-1, with D tentatively TRBD1 (5 bases). Germline-derived CDR1 and CDR2 are MGHRA and YSYEKL. The CDR3 has 16 residues. Trimming stripped 3 bases from V and 8 bases from J, with 22 bases between. CDR3 sequence: CASSQAETRAVSEAFF. CDR3 DNA: TGCGCCAGCAGCCAGGCAGAAACCAGGGCCGTCTCGGAAGCTTTCTTT.

The V call is TRBV3-1 (or the pseudogene TRBV3-2), the J call TRBJ1-3; D not resolved. The V gene lost 1 base and the J gene lost 0 bases, with 13 bases spanning the gap. The CDR3 length is 17 residues. Germline assignment: CDR1 LGHDT and CDR2 YNNKEL (reference sequence). The CDR3 DNA is TGTGCCAGCAGCCAAGGTCTTGACATTCTCTCTGGAAACACCATATATTTT. It is translated as CASSQGLDILSGNTIYF.

This chain connects TRBV5-6 to TRBJ1-5; 7 bases line up with TRBD1. The J segment lost 0 bases and the V segment lost 2 bases, leaving 2 bases of the junction unmatched. Per the germline V gene, CDR1 is SGHDT and CDR2 is YYEEEE. This CDR3 contains 15 residues. The CDR3 region is CASSFGTASNQPQHF. CDR3 nucleotide sequence: TGTGCCAGCAGCTTCGGGACAGCTAGCAATCAGCCCCAGCATTTT.

CDR3 coding DNA: TGCGCCAGCAGCTTGGCCGGACAGGGGAACACCGGGGAGCTGTTTTTT. Its translation is CASSLAGQGNTGELFF. V is TRBV5-1 and J is TRBJ2-2; 8 nucleotides line up with TRBD1. Looked up from germline, CDR1 is SGHRS and CDR2 is YFSETQ. The CDR3 consists of 16 residues. V lost 0 bases to trimming and J lost 1 base; unmatched junction nucleotides: 2.

This clone occurred a few times. The chain combines TRBV5-5 with TRBJ1-1; a possible D gene is TRBD1 (6 bases). This CDR3 comprises 15 residues. The germline CDR1 and CDR2 sequences are SGHKS and YYEKEE (reference sequence). The V and J ends lost 3 bases and 1 base respectively, with 13 bases between them. The CDR3 sequence: CASSWGDTENTEAFF. The CDR3 region has the DNA TGTGCCAGCAGCTGGGGGGACACAGAGAACACTGAAGCTTTCTTT.

This chain uses TRBV2 with TRBJ1-2; D is possibly TRBD1 (6 bases). CDR1 and CDR2 from the germline V gene are SNHLY and FYNNEI. The CDR3 runs to 13 residues. V was trimmed by 2 bases and J by 4 bases, leaving 8 bases between them. CDR3 sequence: CASSEMTGYGYTF. In nucleotides, the CDR3 is TGTGCCAGCAGTGAAATGACAGGCTATGGCTACACCTTC.

The chain uses TRBV10-1 and TRBJ2-1; 8 bases align to TRBD1. The CDR3 extends over 13 amino acids. J was trimmed by 8 bases and V by 8 bases; bases with no gene match: 8. Germline CDR1 reads WNHNN; CDR2 reads SYGVQD (reference sequence). CDR3 nucleotide sequence: TGCGCCAGCTACAGGACAGGGACAGATGAGCAGTTCTTC. Its protein is CASYRTGTDEQFF.

This chain links TRBV3-1 (or the pseudogene TRBV3-2) with TRBJ2-5; 10 positions match TRBD2. With 4 bases clipped from V and 1 base from J, the junction kept 3 bases outside the gene matches. Germline V gives CDR1 LGHDT, CDR2 YNNKEL (reference sequence). The CDR3 sequence is 15 residues long. CDR3 protein: CASSPQRGGQETQYF. DNA for the CDR3: TGTGCCAGCAGCCCCCAGCGGGGGGGCCAAGAGACCCAGTACTTC.

The V and J genes are TRBV18 and TRBJ2-5; 11 bases match TRBD2. Germline V lookup: CDR1 KGHSH, CDR2 LQKENI. Unmatched junction bases numbered 13, after V lost 5 bases and J lost 2 bases. The CDR3 contains 18 residues. The CDR3, as DNA: TGTGCCAGCTCAGGGACTAGCGGAGGGCCTTGGATGCAAGAGACCCAGTACTTC. Translation gives CASSGTSGGPWMQETQYF.

The rearrangement joins TRBV5-1 to TRBJ2-2; no clear D. The CDR3 consists of 16 residues. From germline, CDR1 is SGHRS and CDR2 YFSETQ. V was cut by 0 bases and J by 0 bases, with 9 bases left in between. The CDR3 bases are TGCGCCAGCAGCTTGGAGTCGGTAACGAACACCGGGGAGCTGTTTTTT. Its translation is CASSLESVTNTGELFF.

This chain links TRBV5-1 with TRBJ2-1, with 8 bases identical to TRBD1. V lost 5 bases and J lost 0; bases outside the gene matches: 4. CDR1 SGHRS and CDR2 YFSETQ come from the germline V gene. The CDR3 is made up of 15 amino acids. CDR3 loop: CASSQGQGSYNEQFF. Written as DNA, the CDR3 is TGCGCCAGCAGTCAAGGACAGGGCTCCTACAATGAGCAGTTCTTC.

The rearrangement links TRBV5-1 to TRBJ2-1; D is possibly TRBD2 (5 bases). The germline V gene has CDR1 SGHRS and CDR2 YFSETQ. The V end lost 1 base, the J end lost 13 bases, and 15 bases lay between the germline ends. CDR3 length: 13 residues. CDR3 sequence (DNA): TGCGCCAGCAGCTTGCTGGGTCAGCGGTTACAGTTCTTC. Protein: CASSLLGQRLQFF.

V is TRBV19 and J is TRBJ1-5; D perhaps matches TRBD1 (6 bases). Trimming left V 4 bases short and J 1 base short, with 11 bases between. Germline V gives CDR1 LNHDA, CDR2 SQIVND (reference sequence). This CDR3 has 15 amino acids. The CDR3 loop is CASSTDRLSNQPQHF. In nucleotides, the CDR3 is TGTGCCAGTAGTACCGACAGGCTGAGCAATCAGCCCCAGCATTTT.

This clone was detected once. The chain joins TRBV7-3 to TRBJ2-1, with TRBD2 identical over 7 bases. In germline, CDR1 is SGHTA, CDR2 FQGTGA. There are 14 residues in the CDR3. Germline trimming cut 2 bases from V and 3 bases from J; bases unmatched to any gene: 1. The CDR3, as DNA: TGTGCCAGCAGCTTAGCGGGGGACTACAATGAGCAGTTCTTC. It codes for CASSLAGDYNEQFF. Full variable domain (rest looked up from reference TRBV7-3 and TRBJ2-1): GAGVSQTPSNKVTEKGKYVELRCDPISGHTALYWYRQSLGQGPEFLIYFQGTGAADDSGLPNDRFFAVRPEGSVSTLKIQRTERGDSAVYLCASSLAGDYNEQFFGPGTRLTVL.

V gene TRBV5-8 combines with J gene TRBJ1-4, with D perhaps TRBD1 (5 bases). Looked up from germline, CDR1 is SGHTS and CDR2 is YDEGEE. CDR3 length: 13 residues. V shed 6 bases and J shed 7 bases, with 13 bases lying between them. For the CDR3, the DNA is TGTGCCAGCACCGCGGGACGGAGTGAAAAACTGTTTTTT. It encodes CASTAGRSEKLFF.

V and J are TRBV5-4 and TRBJ2-3; TRBD2 matches at 12 bases. The CDR3 is 17 residues long. Unmatched junction bases numbered 4, after V lost 0 bases and J lost 2 bases. Germline-derived CDR1 and CDR2 are SGHNT and YYREEE (reference sequence). The CDR3 spells CASSLGPSGRDTDTQYF. CDR3 sequence (DNA): TGTGCCAGCAGCTTGGGTCCTAGCGGGAGGGACACAGATACGCAGTATTTT.

The genes are TRBV19 and TRBJ2-7; 7 bases match TRBD2. From germline, CDR1 is LNHDA and CDR2 SQIVND (reference sequence). J was trimmed by 1 base and V by 7 bases; bases with no gene match: 10. This CDR3 region has 15 residues. This CDR3 is CASKLSGTVSYEQYF. The CDR3 DNA follows: TGTGCCAGTAAATTGAGCGGGACTGTATCCTACGAGCAGTACTTC. Together with reference TRBV19 and TRBJ2-7, the CDR3 gives the full variable domain: DGGITQSPKYLFRKEGQNVTLSCEQNLNHDAMYWYRQDPGQGLRLIYYSQIVNDFQKGDIAEGYSVSREKKESFPLTVTSAQKNPTAFYLCASKLSGTVSYEQYFGPGTRLTVT.

V usage is TRBV7-3 and J usage is TRBJ2-2; D uncertain. V was trimmed by 5 bases and J by 8 bases, leaving 9 bases between them. CDR1 and CDR2 (germline): SGHTA, FQGTGA. The length of the CDR3 is 12 residues. This CDR3 is CASSPPWGELFF. The CDR3 nucleotides are TGTGCCAGCAGCCCTCCTTGGGGGGAGCTGTTTTTT.

The chain uses TRBV7-8 and TRBJ1-5, with no clear D. V was trimmed by 6 bases and J by 7 bases, leaving 16 bases between them. This CDR3 is built from 14 residues. CDR1 is SGHVS and CDR2 is FQNEAQ in the germline V gene. The CDR3 protein is CASSLRAGGQPQHF. CDR3 nucleotide sequence: TGTGCCAGCAGTTTGAGGGCGGGTGGCCAGCCCCAGCATTTT.

The chain couples TRBV2 to TRBJ1-1, with D tentatively TRBD1 (6 bases). The V gene lost 4 bases and the J gene lost 1 base, with 13 bases spanning the gap. Germline loops: CDR1 SNHLY, CDR2 FYNNEI. This CDR3 spans 15 amino acids. The CDR3 bases are TGTGCCAGCAGTGTAGGGGGGGCTCAGAACACTGAAGCTTTCTTT. Translated: CASSVGGAQNTEAFF.

This rearrangement joins TRBV28 to TRBJ2-1, with TRBD2 matching 9 bases. Germline CDR1 MDHEN, CDR2 SYDVKM. J lost 4 bases, V lost 1 base, and 5 bases had no gene match. CDR3 size: 16 residues. CDR3 sequence reads: CASSLSAGGMYNEQFF. CDR3 DNA sequence: TGTGCCAGCAGTTTATCTGCGGGAGGGATGTACAATGAGCAGTTCTTC.

Regarding this clone: A read error may account for a junction end that differs from germline. The chain links TRBV2 to TRBJ2-7; possible D gene TRBD1, 6 bases. CDR3 length: 13 amino acids. Per germline, CDR1 SNHLY and CDR2 FYNNEI. The CDR3 DNA reads as TGTGCCAGCAGGGAAGACAGGTCCTACGAGCAGTACTTC. Translation gives CASREDRSYEQYF.

The rearrangement links TRBV21-1 to TRBJ1-5; the table's TRBD1 call for D was not verified on the DNA. TRBV21-1 is marked as a pseudogene. The CDR3 length is 21 residues. The CDR3 spells CASSNGFRNRSMAYSNQPQHF. In nucleotides, the CDR3 is TGTGCCAGCAGCAACGGTTTTAGAAACAGGTCCATGGCTTATAGCAATCAGCCCCAGCATTTT.

The chain uses TRBV7-8 and TRBJ1-3; no clear D gene. V was clipped by 0 bases and J by 4 bases, with 7 bases between them. Germline V lookup: CDR1 SGHVS, CDR2 FQNEAQ. The CDR3 is 14 amino acids. This chain's CDR3 is CASSLAPLGNTIYF. The CDR3 bases are TGTGCCAGCAGCTTAGCGCCCCTGGGAAACACCATATATTTT.

CDR3 residues: CASSQFGASGISGANVLTF. For the CDR3, the DNA is TGTGCCAGCAGCCAGTTCGGGGCTAGCGGGATCTCTGGGGCCAACGTCCTGACTTTC. This sequence joins TRBV4-2 and TRBJ2-6; 9 bases align to TRBD2. Looked up from germline, CDR1 is LGHNA and CDR2 is YNFKEQ. CDR3 length: 19 amino acids. V shed 3 bases, J shed 0 bases, and the junction held 9 bases outside the gene matches.

The genes are TRBV29-1 and TRBJ2-5; TRBD2 matches 10 bases. J lost 4 bases, V lost 6 bases, and 2 bases had no gene match. The CDR3 spans 12 residues. CDR1 is SQVTM, CDR2 ANQGSEA, per germline. The CDR3 reads CSVRLAGETQYF. In nucleotides, the CDR3 is TGCAGCGTCCGACTAGCGGGAGAGACCCAGTACTTC. The full variable domain, rest sourced from reference TRBV29-1 and TRBJ2-5, is SAVISQKPSRDICQRGTSLTIQCQVDSQVTMMFWYRQQPGQSLTLIATANQGSEATYESGFVIDKFPISRPNLTFSTLTVSNMSPEDSSIYLCSVRLAGETQYFGPGTRLLVL.

The chain combines TRBV6-5 with TRBJ1-6; D is unresolved. The length of the CDR3 is 13 residues. CDR1 and CDR2 from the germline V gene are MNHEY and SVGAGI. V lost 0 bases to trimming and J lost 7 bases, with 4 bases between them. CDR3 coding DNA: TGTGCCAGCAGTTACTCACGAAATTCACCCCTCCACTTT. This codes for CASSYSRNSPLHF.

The chain recombines TRBV29-1 with TRBJ2-1; maybe TRBD2 (6 bases). CDR3 length equals 11 residues. V lost 7 bases and J lost 8, with 12 bases in between. Germline V CDR1 and CDR2: SQVTM, ANQGSEA. This CDR3 reads CSGAGMDEQFF. For the CDR3, the DNA is TGCAGCGGGGCGGGGATGGATGAGCAGTTCTTC.

This chain links TRBV2 with TRBJ1-3; D might be TRBD1 (5 bases). Trimming took off 8 bases at V and 3 bases at J, with 11 bases between the two ends. The CDR3 extends over 13 amino acids. The germline V gene has CDR1 SNHLY and CDR2 FYNNEI. CDR3 in amino acids: CASAEQVGNTIYF. The CDR3 DNA reads TGTGCCAGCGCTGAACAGGTTGGAAACACCATATATTTT. Drawing the rest from reference TRBV2 and TRBJ1-3, the complete variable domain is EPEVTQTPSHQVTQMGQEVILRCVPISNHLYFYWYRQILGQKVEFLVSFYNNEISEKSEIFDDQFSVERPDGSNFTLKIRSTKLEDSAMYFCASAEQVGNTIYFGEGSWLTVV.

The gene calls are TRBV5-8 and TRBJ2-1; D not resolved. Trimming took off 1 base at V and 8 bases at J, with 10 bases between the two ends. Looked up from germline, CDR1 is SGHTS and CDR2 is YDEGEE. This CDR3 spans 13 amino acids. The CDR3, as DNA: TGTGCCAGCAGCTTGATAATTGGACATGAGCAGTTCTTC. Translated, it gives CASSLIIGHEQFF.

The chain uses TRBV7-3 and TRBJ2-1; 7 bases are shared with TRBD2. There are 15 residues in the CDR3. V trimming: 3 bases; J trimming: 2 bases; junction bases outside the gene matches: 4. Germline CDR1 SGHTA, CDR2 FQGTGA. The CDR3: CASSLASGAYNEQFF. The CDR3 DNA follows: TGTGCCAGCAGCTTGGCTAGCGGAGCCTACAATGAGCAGTTCTTC.

CDR3 protein: CASSGSAQPQHF. The CDR3 nucleotides are TGTGCCAGCAGTGGTTCCGCCCAGCCCCAGCATTTT. The chain links TRBV2 to TRBJ1-5, with unresolved D. CDR3 size: 12 residues. V was pared by 4 bases and J by 7 bases, with 8 bases between. Germline-derived CDR1 and CDR2 are SNHLY and FYNNEI.